The present T cell receptor beta chain was sequenced within a study of T cells in Graves' hyperthyroidism and ophthalmopathy. Study-wide findings and caveats: Most thyroid-expanded clonotypes above 0.001 were also found in blood.

V gave up 8 bases and J gave up 2 bases, with 19 bases separating them. CDR1 is SEHNR and CDR2 is FQNEAQ in the germline V gene (reference sequence). This CDR3 spans 15 amino acids. TCR beta CDR3 sequences were amplified from RNA transcripts. An initial round of RT-PCR targeting the TCR CDR3 relied on the HTBI primer set. TCRdb ran MiXCR on the multiplex PCR reads and lists one entry per CDR3 protein. The table records around 580,000 distinct CDR3 sequences, more than 45% of them present only once. Diagnostic decisions used clinical symptoms, serum thyroxine and TRAb, thyroid ultrasound and orbital computed tomography. Remarks on this clonotype: What it recognizes is unknown. Since a much larger clone is just one base distant, this may be a read error.

This clonotype originated in a woman younger than 35 with Graves' hyperthyroidism. V and J are TRBV7-9 and TRBJ2-7; no clear D. The sequenced sample was peripheral blood or thyroid tissue (not recorded which). As DNA, the CDR3 is TGTGCCAGCGATTATTCGGCAGGTCCTCCCTACGAGCAGTACTTC. Protein: CASDYSAGPPYEQYF.